These 3 T cell receptor beta chains came from one sample sequenced in a study of T cell repertoires in cytomegalovirus infection. TCRdb itself ran the reads through MiXCR, one entry per CDR3 protein. The data hold about 310,000 distinct CDR3 sequences, with roughly 15% observed a single time. Input material: PBMCs. The receptors were gathered from a human donor in good health (CMV status not recorded). Some clones in this sample may be carry-over from other donors' samples.

In its sample, this clonotype was seen many times. The chain recombines TRBV19 with TRBJ1-5, with no clear D. Germline CDR1 LNHDA, CDR2 SQIVND (reference sequence). This CDR3 is built from 14 residues. The germline V and J ends were trimmed by 0 bases and 3 bases, with 6 bases remaining between them. CDR3 sequence reads: CASSIEAPNQPQHF. CDR3 nucleotide sequence: TGTGCCAGTAGTATAGAGGCCCCCAATCAGCCCCAGCATTTT.

This clonotype turned up a few times. The chain has TRBV7-9 and TRBJ2-3; D is unclear. Germline V lookup: CDR1 SEHNR, CDR2 FQNEAQ (reference sequence). The CDR3 extends over 15 amino acids. V shed 1 base and J shed 3 bases, with 11 bases lying between them. The DNA of the CDR3 is TGTGCCAGCAGCTTAGACCTTCTGGGGACAGATACGCAGTATTTT. Its protein is CASSLDLLGTDTQYF.

This clonotype was counted at least ten times. V usage is TRBV7-8 and J usage is TRBJ1-5; no reliable D call. The ends were cut back, 5 bases at V and 6 bases at J, with 8 bases in the middle. The CDR3 is made up of 12 amino acids. The V gene's germline CDR1 is SGHVS and CDR2 FQNEAQ. This chain's CDR3 is CASSNPPQPQHF. DNA for the CDR3: TGTGCCAGCAGCAATCCCCCTCAGCCCCAGCATTTT.